These 30 T cell receptor beta chains share one sample of origin, sequenced in a study of shared clonotypes between healthy human individuals. The table came from immunoSEQ multiplex PCR; TCRdb's copy has only in-frame clones and leaves some out. The sample carries approximately 940,000 clones, approximately 80% recorded once. Material: memory CD4+ T cells sorted from blood. This sample's subset: CD45RA-negative fraction. These receptor sequences come from a man between 18 and 29 years old in good health.

This chain joins TRBV5-1 and TRBJ2-7; 8 nucleotides align to TRBD1. The CDR3 is made up of 13 amino acids. The J segment lost 6 bases and the V segment lost 3 bases, leaving 5 bases of the junction unmatched. Germline V gene data show CDR1 as SGHRS and CDR2 as YFSETQ. CDR3 DNA: TGCGCCAGCAGCTCCGGGACAGGTAGCGAGCAGTACTTC. It translates to CASSSGTGSEQYF.

The chain uses TRBV18 and TRBJ2-1; TRBD1 aligns across 10 bases. Per germline, CDR1 KGHSH and CDR2 LQKENI. This CDR3 has 12 residues. The V segment lost 3 bases and the J segment 14 bases; nucleotides outside the gene matches: 4. The CDR3 coding sequence is TGTGCCAGCTCACCCCAAGGGACAGGGGAGTTCTTC. Residues: CASSPQGTGEFF.

This clone appeared a few times. V and J are TRBV29-1 and TRBJ1-3, with D unresolved. Per the germline V gene, CDR1 is SQVTM and CDR2 is ANQGSEA. Trimming took 0 bases from V and 4 from J, leaving 4 bases between them. The CDR3 has 12 residues. The CDR3 loop is CSVEDPGNTIYF. The CDR3 nucleotides are TGCAGCGTTGAAGATCCCGGAAACACCATATATTTT.

This clone was detected many times. This sample includes further DNA sequences coding for the same CDR3. The gene calls are TRBV19 and TRBJ2-5; unclear D gene. Deletions cut 4 bases from V and 4 bases from J, with 4 bases between. Per the germline V gene, CDR1 is LNHDA and CDR2 is SQIVND (reference sequence). This CDR3 has 11 amino acids. Written as DNA, the CDR3 is TGTGCCAGTAGTACCTCAGAGACCCAGTACTTC. Translation: CASSTSETQYF.

This sequence joins TRBV7-3 and TRBJ2-5; possibly TRBD2 for D (6 bases). Trimming took 4 bases from V and 2 from J, leaving 8 bases between them. The CDR3 loop spans 13 amino acids. Germline CDR1 is SGHTA and CDR2 is FQGTGA. CDR3 coding DNA: TGTGCCAGCAGCTCTGGAGGGCAAGAGACCCAGTACTTC. Amino acid sequence: CASSSGGQETQYF.

The genes are TRBV5-1 and TRBJ2-7; tentative D call: TRBD2 (6 bases). Germline V gene sequence: CDR1 SGHRS, CDR2 YFSETQ. Trimming cost V 4 bases and J 2 bases, with 19 bases left between them. This CDR3 has 16 residues. The CDR3 loop is CASSRSGGVGTYEQYF. The CDR3 nucleotides are TGCGCCAGCAGCCGATCCGGGGGAGTTGGGACCTACGAGCAGTACTTC. The full variable domain, in which reference TRBV5-1 and TRBJ2-7 provide the parts outside the CDR3, is KAGVTQTPRYLIKTRGQQVTLSCSPISGHRSVSWYQQTPGQGLQFLFEYFSETQRNKGNFPGRFSGRQFSNSRSEMNVSTLELGDSALYLCASSRSGGVGTYEQYFGPGTRLTVT.

The chain couples TRBV5-6 to TRBJ2-3, with TRBD2 identical over 9 bases. Germline V gives CDR1 SGHDT, CDR2 YYEEEE. V was pared by 4 bases and J by 4 bases, with 7 bases of the junction left unmatched. This CDR3 is built from 15 residues. The CDR3 DNA reads TGTGCCAGCAGCCCCAGCGGGAGGAAGGCAGATACGCAGTATTTT. This encodes CASSPSGRKADTQYF.

The chain links TRBV30 to TRBJ1-6, with TRBD1 identical over 8 bases. CDR3 length equals 14 residues. Germline V lookup: CDR1 GTSNPN, CDR2 SVGIG (reference sequence). Losses at the gene ends were 3 bases for V and 7 bases for J; bases not matched to a gene: 5. The chain's CDR3 is CAWSTDRANSPLHF. CDR3 coding DNA: TGTGCCTGGAGCACGGACAGGGCAAATTCACCCCTCCACTTT.

Only a few counts were recorded for this clone. The same CDR3 can be traced to other DNA sequences in this sample. The chain combines TRBV7-2 with TRBJ1-2; D is perhaps TRBD1 (6 bases). Trimming left V 5 bases short and J 5 bases short, with 12 bases between. CDR1 is SGHTA and CDR2 is FQGNSA in the germline V gene. The CDR3 length is 13 residues. CDR3 sequence reads: CASSLGQPYGYTF. CDR3 sequence (DNA): TGTGCCAGCAGCCTTGGACAGCCTTATGGCTACACCTTC.

This clone was observed a single time. The CDR3 DNA sequence: TGTGCCAGCAGCCCATGGGACGGCTACAATGAGCAGTTCTTC. Translation gives CASSPWDGYNEQFF. The chain combines TRBV7-2 with TRBJ2-1, with D perhaps matching TRBD1 or TRBD2 (5 bases each). V shed 5 bases and J shed 3 bases, with 11 bases lying between them. This CDR3 is built from 14 residues. Germline V gives CDR1 SGHTA, CDR2 FQGNSA.

The V gene is TRBV4-1, the J gene TRBJ2-7, with TRBD2 matching over 10 bases. J was trimmed by 5 bases and V by 4 bases; bases with no gene match: 11. Germline V lookup: CDR1 MGHRA, CDR2 YSYEKL. The CDR3 is 16 residues long. The CDR3 DNA sequence: TGCGCCAGCAGCCCGGAATCCTCGGGACTAGCGCACGAGCAGTACTTC. Its protein product is CASSPESSGLAHEQYF.

The chain employs TRBV10-2 and TRBJ2-5; D gene ambiguous. Trimming pared 0 bases from V and 7 bases from J, leaving 9 bases between. The germline gives CDR1 WSHSY, CDR2 SAAADI. This CDR3 has 13 amino acids. The CDR3 region is CASSESWIGTQYF. CDR3 sequence (DNA): TGCGCCAGCAGTGAGTCGTGGATTGGGACCCAGTACTTC.

The chain combines TRBV6-5 with TRBJ1-2; D gene uncertain. CDR1 MNHEY and CDR2 SVGAGI come from the germline V gene. Trimming left V 2 bases short and J 4 bases short, with 11 bases between. The CDR3 loop spans 14 amino acids. The CDR3 is CASSYGAASYGYTF. The CDR3 DNA sequence: TGTGCCAGCAGTTACGGTGCCGCGTCCTATGGCTACACCTTC.

The CDR3, as DNA: TGTGCCATCAGTTTCCGGACTAGCACAGATACGCAGTATTTT. Its protein product is CAISFRTSTDTQYF. The V gene is TRBV10-3, the J gene TRBJ2-3; maybe TRBD2 (5 bases). This CDR3 has 14 amino acids. Trimming removed 5 bases at V and 0 bases at J, with 9 bases between. Germline lookup yields CDR1 ENHRY and CDR2 SYGVKD.

This clone was counted a few times. This sample also contains other DNA sequences that code for the same CDR3. The chain combines TRBV11-2 with TRBJ1-3; TRBD1 might be the D (5 bases). The germline V gene has CDR1 SGHAT and CDR2 FQNNGV. The ends were cut back, 1 base at V and 4 bases at J, with 11 bases in the middle. CDR3 length: 15 amino acids. The CDR3 reads CASSLAGGSGNTIYF. CDR3 DNA: TGTGCCAGCAGCTTAGCGGGGGGGTCCGGAAACACCATATATTTT.

The rearrangement joins TRBV27 to TRBJ2-3; D ambiguous. With 3 bases removed from V and 0 bases from J, the gap between germline ends came to 7 bases. The CDR3 contains 14 residues. Germline V CDR1 and CDR2: MNHEY, SMNVEV (reference sequence). CDR3 region: CASSLRQSTDTQYF. CDR3 nucleotide sequence: TGTGCCAGCAGTTTGAGGCAGAGCACAGATACGCAGTATTTT.

This clone has only one observation. The gene calls are TRBV7-2 and TRBJ1-6; D is ambiguous. Per the germline V gene, CDR1 is SGHTA and CDR2 is FQGNSA. This CDR3 contains 14 residues. Between the trimmed V and J ends, which lost 1 base and 6 bases, there was a span of 7 bases. The CDR3 is CASSLGHLNSPLHF. The CDR3 bases are TGTGCCAGCAGCTTAGGGCACCTTAATTCACCCCTCCACTTT.

This clone has more than one count but fewer than ten. This rearrangement joins TRBV6-5 to TRBJ2-7; 7 bases are shared with TRBD2. The CDR3 is made up of 13 amino acids. With 6 bases clipped from V and 6 bases from J, the junction kept 8 bases outside the gene matches. Looked up from germline, CDR1 is MNHEY and CDR2 is SVGAGI. The CDR3 DNA follows: TGTGCCAGCAGGGAGCGACTAGCCGGCGAGCAGTACTTC. It translates to CASRERLAGEQYF.

The table lists this clone with many counts. The chain joins TRBV5-1 to TRBJ1-6, with TRBD1 matching 7 bases. The germline V gene encodes CDR1 SGHRS and CDR2 YFSETQ. Trimming took 4 bases from V and 6 from J; bases not matched to a gene: 1. The CDR3 is 13 amino acids. The CDR3 is CASSRDSNSPLHF. In DNA, the CDR3 is TGCGCCAGCAGCAGGGACAGTAATTCACCCCTCCACTTT. The full variable domain, its missing parts supplied by reference TRBV5-1 and TRBJ1-6, is KAGVTQTPRYLIKTRGQQVTLSCSPISGHRSVSWYQQTPGQGLQFLFEYFSETQRNKGNFPGRFSGRQFSNSRSEMNVSTLELGDSALYLCASSRDSNSPLHFGNGTRLTVT.

This rearrangement joins TRBV9 to TRBJ1-3; D gene uncertain. Germline V lookup: CDR1 SGDLS, CDR2 YYNGEE. V was shortened by 6 bases and J by 3 bases, with 16 bases between the two germline ends. This CDR3 has 15 amino acids. CDR3 in amino acids: CASTVTESLGNTIYF. The CDR3 coding sequence is TGTGCCAGCACGGTCACAGAAAGTCTTGGAAACACCATATATTTT.

This clone has ten or more counts. The rearrangement joins TRBV19 to TRBJ1-5, with 11 bases that match TRBD1. This CDR3 spans 15 amino acids. Germline assignment: CDR1 LNHDA and CDR2 SQIVND (reference sequence). V trimming: 1 base; J trimming: 7 bases; junction bases outside the gene matches: 3. The CDR3 reads CASSIARDRGQPQHF. The DNA for the CDR3 is TGTGCCAGTAGTATAGCCCGGGACAGGGGGCAGCCCCAGCATTTT.

As for this clone: This specimen includes other DNA sequences encoding the same CDR3. The genes are TRBV5-4 and TRBJ2-2, with D perhaps assigned TRBD1 or TRBD2 (5 bases each). Germline CDR1 and CDR2: SGHNT and YYREEE (reference sequence). V lost 4 bases, J lost 0 bases, and 10 bases lay in between. CDR3 size: 15 residues. Here the CDR3 reads CASSLGTTNTGELFF. CDR3 nucleotides: TGTGCCAGCAGCCTCGGGACGACGAACACCGGGGAGCTGTTTTTT.

The V gene is TRBV6-5, the J gene TRBJ2-5, with a possible D match to TRBD2 (6 bases). The V and J ends lost 2 bases and 7 bases respectively, with 11 bases between them. The CDR3 sequence is 13 residues long. Germline CDR1 is MNHEY and CDR2 is SVGAGI. The CDR3 spells CASSYMGGGTQYF. The CDR3 DNA sequence: TGTGCCAGCAGTTACATGGGAGGAGGGACCCAGTACTTC.

The table lists this clone with a count of one. V is TRBV28 and J is TRBJ2-3; either TRBD1 or TRBD2 may fit D (5 bases each). There are 17 residues in the CDR3. From germline, CDR1 is MDHEN and CDR2 SYDVKM. The germline V and J ends were trimmed by 6 bases and 0 bases, with 19 bases remaining between them. The CDR3 nucleotides read TGTGCCAGCAGCTTGCAGGGAGTGACTATAAGCACAGATACGCAGTATTTT. This sequence encodes CASSLQGVTISTDTQYF.

The chain is built from TRBV7-2 and TRBJ2-7; 13 bases are a match to TRBD2. V was pared by 5 bases and J by 3 bases, with 7 bases of the junction left unmatched. The CDR3 sequence is 16 residues long. Germline values: CDR1 SGHTA, CDR2 FQGNSA. The CDR3 sequence is CASSPATSGRIYEQYF. The CDR3, as DNA: TGTGCCAGCAGCCCGGCGACTAGCGGGAGGATCTACGAGCAGTACTTC.

The CDR3 loop reads CASSNRQASKIFYEQYF. In DNA form, the CDR3 reads TGTGCCAGCAGCAATAGACAGGCCTCCAAAATATTCTACGAGCAGTACTTC. The V and J genes are TRBV5-6 and TRBJ2-7; a possible D gene is TRBD1 (6 bases). The germline V gene encodes CDR1 SGHDT and CDR2 YYEEEE. This CDR3 comprises 17 residues. V was trimmed by 4 bases and J by 3 bases, leaving 23 bases between them.

The chain carries TRBV5-4 and TRBJ2-3, with D tentatively TRBD1 (5 bases). The V gene lost 0 bases and the J gene lost 8 bases, with 13 bases spanning the gap. The CDR3 length is 14 residues. Germline V gives CDR1 SGHNT, CDR2 YYREEE (reference sequence). CDR3 nucleotides: TGTGCCAGCAGCTTGGGTCAGGGATTTGGTACGCAGTATTTT. Protein product: CASSLGQGFGTQYF.

As for this clone: At the DNA level, this CDR3 is encoded by other sequences in the same sample as well. The V and J genes are TRBV11-2 and TRBJ2-7; TRBD1 might be the D (5 bases). Trimming stripped 0 bases from V and 1 base from J, with 7 bases between. Germline loops: CDR1 SGHAT, CDR2 FQNNGV. The CDR3 covers 14 residues. CDR3 sequence reads: CASSLDRVSYEQYF. CDR3 in DNA: TGTGCCAGCAGCTTAGACAGGGTATCCTACGAGCAGTACTTC.

V and J are TRBV18 and TRBJ1-1; D might be TRBD1 (5 bases). The CDR3 is 13 residues long. V gave up 3 bases and J gave up 7 bases, with 12 bases separating them. Per germline, CDR1 KGHSH and CDR2 LQKENI. CDR3 sequence (DNA): TGTGCCAGCTCACCTTCCCGGGACGTTGAAGCTTTCTTT. Protein sequence: CASSPSRDVEAFF.

The chain links TRBV27 to TRBJ1-2; the D gene is possibly TRBD1 (6 bases). The CDR3 loop spans 14 amino acids. V was pared by 5 bases and J by 4 bases, with 14 bases between. CDR1 is MNHEY, CDR2 SMNVEV, per germline (reference sequence). CDR3 sequence reads: CASSTQTGGYGYTF. In nucleotides, the CDR3 is TGTGCCAGCAGTACCCAGACAGGTGGCTATGGCTACACCTTC.